A single sample is the source of the 23 T cell receptor beta chains below, sequenced in a study of control samples from healthy donors and cancer patients. Sequencing used immunoSEQ multiplex PCR; TCRdb keeps in-frame clones, though not all of them. The sample lists approximately 63,000 clones; around 85% were seen once. Sequencing was done on a sample of blood. The receptors shown here come from a man aged 35 to 55 in good health.

This clone came up once. The chain couples TRBV12-3 or TRBV12-4 to TRBJ2-3; D gene uncertain. The CDR3 covers 13 residues. V was cut by 1 base and J by 5 bases, with 7 bases left in between. The CDR3 is CASSLGLGDTQYF. In DNA form, the CDR3 reads TGTGCCAGCAGTTTAGGGCTTGGAGATACGCAGTATTTT.

This sequence joins TRBV28 and TRBJ2-7, with 9 bases lining up with TRBD2. Germline values: CDR1 MDHEN, CDR2 SYDVKM. J lost 2 bases, V lost 4 bases, and 6 bases had no gene match. This CDR3 spans 15 amino acids. In nucleotides, the CDR3 is TGTGCCAGCAGTTCACGGACTAGCGTAGCCTACGAGCAGTACTTC. Encoded protein: CASSSRTSVAYEQYF.

The chain combines TRBV4-1 with TRBJ2-1; D is unclear. V was pared by 5 bases and J by 0 bases, with 5 bases between. Germline-derived CDR1 and CDR2 are MGHRA and YSYEKL. The CDR3 extends over 13 amino acids. The CDR3 DNA reads as TGCGCCAGCAGCTCCTTCTCCTACAATGAGCAGTTCTTC. Translating it yields CASSSFSYNEQFF.

The rearrangement joins TRBV10-3 to TRBJ2-5; no firm D call. There are 11 residues in the CDR3. With 10 bases removed from V and 4 bases from J, the gap between germline ends came to 10 bases. CDR1 and CDR2 from the germline V gene are ENHRY and SYGVKD. DNA for the CDR3: TGTGCCACCCCCGCCACAGAGACCCAGTACTTC. This translates into CATPATETQYF.

The J gene is TRBJ2-2, the V gene TRBV20-1, with 11 bases that match TRBD2. CDR3 length: 14 residues. The V segment lost 3 bases and the J segment 6 bases; nucleotides outside the gene matches: 3. Germline V gene data show CDR1 as DFQATT and CDR2 as SNEGSKA (reference sequence). CDR3 region: CSASLAGGSGELFF. The CDR3 DNA sequence: TGCAGTGCTAGTCTAGCGGGAGGTTCCGGGGAGCTGTTTTTT.

The chain has TRBV11-3 and TRBJ1-2, with D hard to call. V lost 0 bases and J 4 bases, leaving 12 bases between the germline ends. The CDR3 has 15 residues. Per the germline V gene, CDR1 is SGHNT and CDR2 is YENEEA. The CDR3 protein is CASSLDRSNSYGYTF. CDR3 coding DNA: TGTGCCAGCAGCTTAGATCGGAGCAATTCCTATGGCTACACCTTC.

This clone was seen a single time. The genes are TRBV5-5 and TRBJ1-6; perhaps TRBD1 as D (6 bases). Germline V gives CDR1 SGHKS, CDR2 YYEKEE (reference sequence). Between the trimmed V and J ends, which lost 3 bases and 7 bases, there was a span of 14 bases. The CDR3 runs 15 residues. The CDR3 loop reads CASSSFGQSNSPLHF. CDR3 DNA: TGTGCCAGCAGCTCCTTCGGACAGTCCAATTCACCCCTCCACTTT.

This sequence joins TRBV5-4 and TRBJ2-5; no clear D gene. The CDR3 loop spans 13 amino acids. The germline V and J ends were trimmed by 3 bases and 2 bases, with 8 bases remaining between them. Per the germline V gene, CDR1 is SGHNT and CDR2 is YYREEE (reference sequence). This chain's CDR3 is CASSSDPQETQYF. DNA of the CDR3: TGTGCCAGCAGCTCAGACCCTCAAGAGACCCAGTACTTC.

This chain uses TRBV19 with TRBJ2-5, with D maybe TRBD1 (6 bases). The last part of the DNA fits TRBJ2-7 better; the J call may be wrong. This CDR3 contains 16 residues. The germline gives CDR1 LNHDA, CDR2 SQIVND (reference sequence). CDR3 residues: CASSRDTTGLPYEQYF. The CDR3 coding sequence is TGTGCCAGTAGTAGGGATACGACAGGACTGCCCTACGAGCAGTACTTC.

V is TRBV9 and J is TRBJ1-6; 7 bases agree with TRBD1. The germline CDR1 and CDR2 sequences are SGDLS and YYNGEE. The CDR3 totals 14 residues. J was trimmed by 5 bases and V by 4 bases; bases with no gene match: 3. In nucleotides, the CDR3 is TGTGCCAGCAGCCTAGGGACAGATAATTCACCCCTCCACTTT. Translated, it gives CASSLGTDNSPLHF.

This rearrangement joins TRBV2 to TRBJ2-6; D is ambiguous. Looked up from germline, CDR1 is SNHLY and CDR2 is FYNNEI. Trimming shortened V by 2 bases and J by 0 bases, and 17 bases separated the two germline ends. The CDR3 consists of 19 residues. The CDR3 DNA reads as TGTGCCAGCAGTGAACTATACAAGGCCTTCAGCTCTGGGGCCAACGTCCTGACTTTC. Protein product: CASSELYKAFSSGANVLTF.

This sequence joins TRBV6-2 or TRBV6-3 and TRBJ2-2, with 10 bases that match TRBD2. The germline gives CDR1 MNHEY, CDR2 SVGEGT. There are 18 residues in the CDR3. V lost 4 bases and J lost 0; bases outside the gene matches: 8. CDR3 bases: TGTGCCAGCAGTTCCCGGGCTAGCGGGGGTACGAACACCGGGGAGCTGTTTTTT. Its protein product is CASSSRASGGTNTGELFF.

The V gene is TRBV27, the J gene TRBJ1-1; maybe TRBD1 (6 bases). This CDR3 spans 14 amino acids. The germline CDR1 and CDR2 sequences are MNHEY and SMNVEV (reference sequence). V was shortened by 2 bases and J by 1 base, with 8 bases between the two germline ends. CDR3 amino acids: CASSLKGGNTEAFF. The CDR3 coding sequence is TGTGCCAGCAGTTTAAAGGGGGGGAACACTGAAGCTTTCTTT.

The J gene is TRBJ2-5, the V gene TRBV7-2; D might be TRBD1 (6 bases). Per the germline V gene, CDR1 is SGHTA and CDR2 is FQGNSA. The CDR3 sequence is 13 residues long. Trimming cost V 4 bases and J 6 bases, with 12 bases left between them. CDR3 DNA sequence: TGTGCCAGCAGCTCAGGGGAACGCCAGACCCAGTACTTC. Its translation is CASSSGERQTQYF.

In this sample, this clone turned up once. The chain carries TRBV5-1 and TRBJ1-3, with 7 bases aligning to TRBD1. V was clipped by 4 bases and J by 0 bases; unmatched bases: 7. The germline CDR1 and CDR2 sequences are SGHRS and YFSETQ. CDR3 length equals 16 residues. The CDR3 nucleotides read TGCGCCAGCAGCCGGTGGACAGGCGACTCTGGAAACACCATATATTTT. Amino acid sequence: CASSRWTGDSGNTIYF. The whole variable domain, remainder taken from reference TRBV5-1 and TRBJ1-3, is KAGVTQTPRYLIKTRGQQVTLSCSPISGHRSVSWYQQTPGQGLQFLFEYFSETQRNKGNFPGRFSGRQFSNSRSEMNVSTLELGDSALYLCASSRWTGDSGNTIYFGEGSWLTVV.

This clone was seen more than once but under ten times. The genes are TRBV13 and TRBJ2-7, with D unresolved. Trimming pared 1 base from V and 2 bases from J, leaving 12 bases between. Germline V lookup: CDR1 PRHDT, CDR2 FYEKMQ (reference sequence). This CDR3 spans 15 amino acids. The CDR3 nucleotides are TGTGCCAGCAGCTTAGCGAGTAGGCGTCCCTACGAGCAGTACTTC. As protein: CASSLASRRPYEQYF.

The J gene is TRBJ1-4, the V gene TRBV11-3; D remains ambiguous. The CDR3 loop spans 12 amino acids. The V end was cut by 2 bases, the J end by 4 bases, with 2 bases between. CDR1 is SGHNT, CDR2 YENEEA, per germline. CDR3 nucleotides: TGTGCCAGCAGCTTATTTAATGAAAAACTGTTTTTT. Protein: CASSLFNEKLFF.

This chain uses TRBV6-5 with TRBJ1-2; D may be TRBD1 (6 bases). CDR1 and CDR2 (germline): MNHEY, SVGAGI. The CDR3 is 14 amino acids. Deletions cut 5 bases from V and 4 bases from J, with 14 bases between. This CDR3 is CASSKTGPSYGYTF. The CDR3 coding sequence is TGTGCCAGCAGTAAGACAGGACCTTCCTATGGCTACACCTTC.

The chain links TRBV7-9 to TRBJ1-4, with 8 nucleotides matching TRBD1. The J segment lost 7 bases and the V segment lost 5 bases, leaving 9 bases of the junction unmatched. The length of the CDR3 is 15 residues. The germline gives CDR1 SEHNR, CDR2 FQNEAQ (reference sequence). The CDR3: CASSRILDRVEKLFF. CDR3 coding DNA: TGTGCCAGCAGCCGAATCCTGGACAGGGTTGAAAAACTGTTTTTT.

This chain joins TRBV30 and TRBJ1-2; D call uncertain. V was shortened by 0 bases and J by 4 bases, with 6 bases between the two germline ends. Germline CDR1 reads GTSNPN; CDR2 reads SVGIG (reference sequence). The CDR3 loop spans 12 amino acids. DNA of the CDR3: TGTGCCTGGAGTGTACGGGGCTATGGCTACACCTTC. This encodes CAWSVRGYGYTF.

The chain recombines TRBV5-1 with TRBJ2-2, with D unclear. There are 13 residues in the CDR3. Germline V gene data show CDR1 as SGHRS and CDR2 as YFSETQ. V lost 3 bases and J lost 3, with 6 bases in between. CDR3 in amino acids: CASSWWDTGELFF. CDR3 sequence (DNA): TGCGCCAGCAGCTGGTGGGACACCGGGGAGCTGTTTTTT.

The chain links TRBV11-2 to TRBJ2-1, with 7 nucleotides matching TRBD2. V lost 1 base, J lost 2 bases, and 5 bases stayed unmatched. Germline assignment: CDR1 SGHAT and CDR2 FQNNGV. The CDR3 is 16 residues long. CDR3 in DNA: TGTGCCAGCAGCTTAGGGCGCGGGAGTCCCTACAATGAGCAGTTCTTC. It translates to CASSLGRGSPYNEQFF.

This clone appeared a single time. The gene calls are TRBV5-1 and TRBJ2-5; maybe TRBD2 (5 bases). Trimming took 7 bases from V and 5 from J, leaving 15 bases between them. The CDR3 covers 13 residues. Germline CDR1 and CDR2: SGHRS and YFSETQ. CDR3 bases: TGCGCCAGCCACCGGGCTCCGGGGGAGACCCAGTACTTC. Translating gives CASHRAPGETQYF.